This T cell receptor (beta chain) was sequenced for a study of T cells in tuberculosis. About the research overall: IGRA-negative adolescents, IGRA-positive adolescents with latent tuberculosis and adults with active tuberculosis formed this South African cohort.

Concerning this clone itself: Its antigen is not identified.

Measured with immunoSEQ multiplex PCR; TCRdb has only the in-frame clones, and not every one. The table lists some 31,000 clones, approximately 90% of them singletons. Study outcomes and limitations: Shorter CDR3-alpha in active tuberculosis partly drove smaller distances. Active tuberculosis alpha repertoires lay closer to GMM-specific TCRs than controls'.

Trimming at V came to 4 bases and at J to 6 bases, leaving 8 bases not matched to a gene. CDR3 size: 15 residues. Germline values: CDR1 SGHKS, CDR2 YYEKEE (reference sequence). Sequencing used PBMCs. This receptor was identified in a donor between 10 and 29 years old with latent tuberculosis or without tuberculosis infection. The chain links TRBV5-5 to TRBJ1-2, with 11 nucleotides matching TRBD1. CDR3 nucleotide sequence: TGTGCCAGCAGCGTGATCGGGACAGGGGGTGATGGCTACACCTTC. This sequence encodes CASSVIGTGGDGYTF.